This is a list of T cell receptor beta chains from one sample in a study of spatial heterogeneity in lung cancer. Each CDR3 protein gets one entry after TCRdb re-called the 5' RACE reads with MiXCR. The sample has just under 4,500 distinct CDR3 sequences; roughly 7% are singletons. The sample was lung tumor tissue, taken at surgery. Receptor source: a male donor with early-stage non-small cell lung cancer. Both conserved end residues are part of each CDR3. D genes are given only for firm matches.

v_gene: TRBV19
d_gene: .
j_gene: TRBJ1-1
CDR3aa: CASSITGQTTRLGTEAFF

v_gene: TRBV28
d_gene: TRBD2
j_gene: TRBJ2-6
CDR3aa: CASSGGGTAGANVLTF

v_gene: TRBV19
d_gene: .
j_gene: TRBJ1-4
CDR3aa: CASSNIRGEKLFF

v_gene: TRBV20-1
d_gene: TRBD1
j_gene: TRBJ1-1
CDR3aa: CSAGTGGNTEAFF

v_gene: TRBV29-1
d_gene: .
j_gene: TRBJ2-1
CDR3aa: CSERSYNEQFF

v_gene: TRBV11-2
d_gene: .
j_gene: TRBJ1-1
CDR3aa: CASSPKPGGTEAFF

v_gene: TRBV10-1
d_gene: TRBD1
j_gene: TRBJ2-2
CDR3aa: CASSGTGAGELFF

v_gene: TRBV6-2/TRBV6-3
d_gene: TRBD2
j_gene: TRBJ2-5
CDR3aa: CASSYEIGGGDQETQYF

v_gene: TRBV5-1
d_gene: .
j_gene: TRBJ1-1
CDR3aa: CASRVAGTANTEAFF

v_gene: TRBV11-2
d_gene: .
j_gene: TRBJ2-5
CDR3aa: CASSPRGAGVLKTQYF

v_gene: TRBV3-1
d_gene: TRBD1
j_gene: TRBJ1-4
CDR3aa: CASSHKDRVGEKLFF

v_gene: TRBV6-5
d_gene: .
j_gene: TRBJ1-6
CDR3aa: CASSLERLSSYNSPLHF

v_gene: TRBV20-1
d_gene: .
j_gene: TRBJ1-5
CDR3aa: CSASPGGRRQPQHF

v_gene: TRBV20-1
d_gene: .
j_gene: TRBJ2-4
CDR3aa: CSARDHRSGRVEIQYF

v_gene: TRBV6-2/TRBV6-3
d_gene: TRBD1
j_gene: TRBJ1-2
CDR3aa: CASRLTSTGRENGYTF

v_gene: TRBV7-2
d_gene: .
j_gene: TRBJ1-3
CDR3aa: CASSLVGSLSGNTIYF

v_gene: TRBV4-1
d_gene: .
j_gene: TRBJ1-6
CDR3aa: CASSPEGVSPLHF

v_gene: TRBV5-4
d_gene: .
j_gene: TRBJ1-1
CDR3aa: CASSLGQRLGNTEAFF

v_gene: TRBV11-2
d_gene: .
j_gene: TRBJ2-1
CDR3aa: CASSDYNEQFF

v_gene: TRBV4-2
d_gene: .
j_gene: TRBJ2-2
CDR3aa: CASSRREGSGTGELFF

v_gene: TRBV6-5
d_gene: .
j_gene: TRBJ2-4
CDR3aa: CASSRAGIQYF

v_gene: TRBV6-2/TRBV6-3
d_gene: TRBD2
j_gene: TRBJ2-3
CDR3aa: CASTNGGFRLQNTDTQYF

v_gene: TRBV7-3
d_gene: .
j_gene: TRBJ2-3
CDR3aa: CASSLARGTDTQYF

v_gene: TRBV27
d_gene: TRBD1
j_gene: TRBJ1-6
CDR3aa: CASSIRQGTGLNSPLHF

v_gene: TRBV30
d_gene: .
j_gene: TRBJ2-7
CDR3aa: CAWSVGNSYEQYF

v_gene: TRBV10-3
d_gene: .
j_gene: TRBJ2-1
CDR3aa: CAISERGGHGYNEQFF

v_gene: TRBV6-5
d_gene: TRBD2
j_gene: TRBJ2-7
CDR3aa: CASTHSGGMYEQYF

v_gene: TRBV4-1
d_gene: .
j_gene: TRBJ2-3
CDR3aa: CASSQAGSPLGTDTQYF

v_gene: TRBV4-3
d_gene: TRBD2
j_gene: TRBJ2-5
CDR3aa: CASSQDLGLAGTDGETQYF

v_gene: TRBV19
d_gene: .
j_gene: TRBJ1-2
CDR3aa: CASSSTGGDGYTF

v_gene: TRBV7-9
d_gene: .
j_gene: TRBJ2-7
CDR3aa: CASSLDLAGGEQYF

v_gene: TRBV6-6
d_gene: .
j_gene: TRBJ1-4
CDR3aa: CASSYGQGGEKLFF

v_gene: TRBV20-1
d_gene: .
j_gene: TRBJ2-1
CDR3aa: CSARGSPSSYNEQFF

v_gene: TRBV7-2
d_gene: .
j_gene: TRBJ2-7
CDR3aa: CASTIPGSSYEQYF

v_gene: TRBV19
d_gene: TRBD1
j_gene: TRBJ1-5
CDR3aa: CASMGTGGARQPQHF

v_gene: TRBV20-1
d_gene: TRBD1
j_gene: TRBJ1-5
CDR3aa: CSAIGQGNQPQHF

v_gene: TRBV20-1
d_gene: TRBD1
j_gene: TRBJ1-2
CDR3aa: CSARDDRAQNYGYTF

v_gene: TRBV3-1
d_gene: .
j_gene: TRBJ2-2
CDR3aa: CASGNTGELFF

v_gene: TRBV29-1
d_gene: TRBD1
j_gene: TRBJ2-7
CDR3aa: CSARGQGAAYEQYF

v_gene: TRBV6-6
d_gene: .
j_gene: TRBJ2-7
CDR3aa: CASSYSRSGLGMSAYEQYF